The 29 T cell receptor beta chains listed next were all sequenced from one sample in a study of CD8 T cells in ankylosing spondylitis. For these TCRs, the target antigens are not known. TCRdb redid the calling of the 5' RACE reads with MiXCR, one entry per CDR3 protein. This table holds 400,000 to 450,000 distinct CDR3 sequences, 15% to 20% found once. Overall study findings and caveats: For ankylosing spondylitis blood, a TCR beta motif of about eight highly homologous variants appeared characteristic.

Sequencing used blood, either unsorted or a sorted T cell fraction (not recorded which). These receptors all come from a male donor with ankylosing spondylitis.

The CDR3 nucleotides are TGCAGCGTTGACCACACCCGGTCGAAGGAAAAACTGTTTTTT. It codes for CSVDHTRSKEKLFF. The chain carries TRBV29-1 and TRBJ1-4, with D uncertain. With 3 bases removed from V and 8 bases from J, the gap between germline ends came to 16 bases. Germline V gene sequence: CDR1 SQVTM, CDR2 ANQGSEA. This CDR3 spans 14 amino acids.

This clonotype was found a few times. This chain joins TRBV4-3 and TRBJ2-5; 8 bases match TRBD1. This CDR3 comprises 16 residues. The ends lost 0 bases at V and 5 bases at J; junction bases unmatched: 8. In germline, CDR1 is LGHNA, CDR2 YSLEER. CDR3 protein: CASSQESPGQAETQYF. In nucleotides, the CDR3 is TGCGCCAGCAGCCAAGAGAGTCCGGGACAGGCGGAGACCCAGTACTTC.

The chain recombines TRBV3-1 with TRBJ1-4; TRBD1 is a possible D gene (6 bases). The CDR3 totals 15 residues. V lost 1 base and J lost 5, with 11 bases in between. Germline V lookup: CDR1 LGHDT, CDR2 YNNKEL (reference sequence). CDR3 region: CASSQGGAGNEKLFF. The CDR3 DNA follows: TGTGCCAGCAGCCAAGGGGGGGCAGGGAATGAAAAACTGTTTTTT.

This clonotype was detected only a few times. This rearrangement joins TRBV4-2 to TRBJ2-7; 7 nucleotides align to TRBD2. From germline, CDR1 is LGHNA and CDR2 YNFKEQ. This CDR3 has 15 amino acids. The junction had 4 bases not matched to a gene; V was cut back by 0 bases and J by 2 bases. CDR3 sequence (DNA): TGTGCCAGCAGCCAAGATCCCAGCGGGACCTACGAGCAGTACTTC. Its translation is CASSQDPSGTYEQYF.

The chain is built from TRBV2 and TRBJ2-7; 7 bases agree with TRBD1. CDR3 length equals 13 residues. V lost 8 bases to trimming and J lost 2 bases; unmatched junction nucleotides: 6. Germline-derived CDR1 and CDR2 are SNHLY and FYNNEI. For the CDR3, the DNA is TGTGCCAGCTCCGGGACAGAAGCCTACGAGCAGTACTTC. As protein: CASSGTEAYEQYF.

The chain couples TRBV6-1 to TRBJ1-4, with D maybe TRBD1 (5 bases). Germline V gene data show CDR1 as MNHNS and CDR2 as SASEGT. Trimming took off 4 bases at V and 8 bases at J, with 17 bases between the two ends. The CDR3 covers 15 residues. The CDR3 nucleotides read TGTGCCAGCAGTGCAAGGGGAAGTCCGAAAGAAAAACTGTTTTTT. Translation gives CASSARGSPKEKLFF.

This clonotype occurred a few times. The V call is TRBV2, the J call TRBJ2-6; D remains unclear. Germline V gene sequence: CDR1 SNHLY, CDR2 FYNNEI. With 4 bases removed from V and 1 base from J, the gap between germline ends came to 8 bases. CDR3 length: 15 amino acids. CDR3 sequence (DNA): TGTGCCAGCAGTGGATGGCGGTCTGGGGCCAACGTCCTGACTTTC. This gives the protein CASSGWRSGANVLTF.

In this sample, this clonotype turned up many times. The genes are TRBV7-9 and TRBJ1-6; possible D gene TRBD1, 5 bases. This CDR3 has 15 amino acids. V lost 1 base to trimming and J lost 7 bases, with 11 bases between them. Germline CDR1 SEHNR, CDR2 FQNEAQ (reference sequence). The CDR3 loop is CASSLGDRRNSPLHF. The DNA for the CDR3 is TGTGCCAGCAGCTTAGGAGACAGAAGAAATTCACCCCTCCACTTT.

The sample holds many counts of this clonotype. The V call is TRBV15, the J call TRBJ2-3; no firm D call. The CDR3 has 15 amino acids. Germline CDR1 and CDR2: LNHNV and YYDKDF (reference sequence). The ends were cut back, 1 base at V and 0 bases at J, with 8 bases in the middle. CDR3 loop: CATSRVGRSTDTQYF. DNA for the CDR3: TGTGCCACCAGCAGAGTTGGGCGGAGCACAGATACGCAGTATTTT.

This clonotype has only a few counts. This chain joins TRBV4-1 and TRBJ2-5, with D unresolved. V lost 1 base and J 4 bases, leaving 10 bases between the germline ends. The CDR3 has 14 amino acids. Germline CDR1 MGHRA, CDR2 YSYEKL. The CDR3 region is CASSQGLLGETQYF. The DNA for the CDR3 is TGCGCCAGCAGCCAAGGACTCCTTGGAGAGACCCAGTACTTC.

The V gene is TRBV3-1, the J gene TRBJ1-1; D is perhaps TRBD1 (5 bases). The V gene lost 4 bases and the J gene lost 2 bases, with 14 bases spanning the gap. The CDR3 spans 15 residues. Germline V gives CDR1 LGHDT, CDR2 YNNKEL (reference sequence). The CDR3 nucleotides read TGTGCCAGCAGCCTCGAGGCTAGGGGTAACACTGAAGCTTTCTTT. This translates into CASSLEARGNTEAFF.

This clonotype came up a few times. This chain connects TRBV7-9 to TRBJ1-5; D is perhaps TRBD1 (5 bases). This CDR3 comprises 14 residues. Trimming took 5 bases from V and 4 from J, leaving 12 bases between them. The germline V gene encodes CDR1 SEHNR and CDR2 FQNEAQ (reference sequence). CDR3 DNA sequence: TGTGCCAGCAGCGGCGGGGGAAATAATCAGCCCCAGCATTTT. Amino acids: CASSGGGNNQPQHF.

This clonotype was observed a single time. The chain couples TRBV4-2 to TRBJ2-1; D gene uncertain. From germline, CDR1 is LGHNA and CDR2 YNFKEQ. This CDR3 is 16 amino acids long. The V and J ends lost 1 base and 0 bases respectively, with 10 bases between them. The CDR3 sequence is CASSQAARSSYNEQFF. The CDR3 region has the DNA TGTGCCAGCAGCCAAGCAGCCAGGAGCTCCTACAATGAGCAGTTCTTC.

This clonotype was seen only a few times. The chain is built from TRBV7-6 and TRBJ2-3, with a tentative D call TRBD1 (6 bases). In germline, CDR1 is SGHVS, CDR2 FNYEAQ. V was shortened by 1 base and J by 4 bases, with 12 bases between the two germline ends. This CDR3 is built from 15 residues. This CDR3 is CASSLGTAVPDTQYF. In DNA, the CDR3 is TGTGCCAGCAGCTTAGGGACAGCAGTCCCAGATACGCAGTATTTT.

The V call is TRBV12-3 or TRBV12-4, the J call TRBJ2-1, with 9 bases that match TRBD2. V lost 6 bases to trimming and J lost 3 bases; unmatched junction nucleotides: 9. There are 16 residues in the CDR3. In nucleotides, the CDR3 is TGTGCCAGCAGCCGTATAGCGGGAGTCCACTACAATGAGCAGTTCTTC. Its protein product is CASSRIAGVHYNEQFF.

Only a few counts were recorded for this clonotype. The rearrangement joins TRBV6-5 to TRBJ1-4; D might be TRBD1 (6 bases). The CDR3 is 16 residues long. Germline V gene lookup returns CDR1 MNHEY and CDR2 SVGAGI. V gave up 0 bases and J gave up 5 bases, with 13 bases separating them. CDR3 amino acids: CASSYSGRGENEKLFF. Written as DNA, the CDR3 is TGTGCCAGCAGTTACTCCGGCAGGGGCGAGAATGAAAAACTGTTTTTT.

V gene TRBV6-1 combines with J gene TRBJ2-2; 9 bases map to TRBD2. The CDR3 sequence is 17 residues long. CDR1 MNHNS and CDR2 SASEGT come from the germline V gene. The ends lost 2 bases at V and 5 bases at J; junction bases unmatched: 9. The CDR3 DNA reads TGTGCCAGCAGTGAAAGTCCGGCGGGGGGGCGGACCGGGGAGCTGTTTTTT. Translated: CASSESPAGGRTGELFF.

This clonotype was seen a handful of times. V usage is TRBV6-1 and J usage is TRBJ2-7; D is perhaps TRBD1 (5 bases). Germline V gene lookup returns CDR1 MNHNS and CDR2 SASEGT. V was clipped by 8 bases and J by 2 bases, with 13 bases between them. The CDR3 totals 13 residues. CDR3 sequence reads: CASQRQRTYEQYF. In nucleotides, the CDR3 is TGTGCCAGCCAGCGACAGCGTACCTACGAGCAGTACTTC.

This clonotype was observed at least ten times. CDR3 bases: TGCAGCGTTTCGGGGGGAAAGACCCAGTACTTC. This sequence encodes CSVSGGKTQYF. The gene calls are TRBV29-1 and TRBJ2-5; TRBD2 matches 7 bases. Germline V gives CDR1 SQVTM, CDR2 ANQGSEA. J lost 6 bases, V lost 5 bases, and 3 bases had no gene match. The CDR3 loop spans 11 amino acids.

This clonotype occurred many times. The J gene is TRBJ2-5, the V gene TRBV29-1, with 7 bases identical to TRBD1. The junction had 1 base not matched to a gene; V was cut back by 4 bases and J by 2 bases. This CDR3 region has 12 residues. The germline CDR1 and CDR2 sequences are SQVTM and ANQGSEA. The CDR3 region is CSVAGQQETQYF. The CDR3 DNA follows: TGCAGCGTTGCGGGACAGCAAGAGACCCAGTACTTC.

The chain joins TRBV7-2 to TRBJ1-4, with a weak D call TRBD1 (6 bases). Germline loops: CDR1 SGHTA, CDR2 FQGNSA. V gave up 2 bases and J gave up 8 bases, with 15 bases separating them. This CDR3 is 15 amino acids long. The CDR3 DNA is TGTGCCAGCAGCTTATTCGTACAGGGCTCAGAAAAACTGTTTTTT. Translated: CASSLFVQGSEKLFF. Based on the CDR3 plus reference TRBV7-2 and TRBJ1-4, the full variable domain is GAGVSQSPSNKVTEKGKDVELRCDPISGHTALYWYRQSLGQGLEFLIYFQGNSAPDKSGLPSDRFSAERTGGSVSTLTIQRTQQEDSAVYLCASSLFVQGSEKLFFGSGTQLSVL.

The chain links TRBV10-3 to TRBJ1-1; D perhaps matches TRBD1 (5 bases). The V end lost 0 bases, the J end lost 11 bases, and 10 bases lay between the germline ends. Germline values: CDR1 ENHRY, CDR2 SYGVKD. This CDR3 spans 12 amino acids. The CDR3 DNA is TGTGCCATCAGTGAGTCTTCGGGACGCGCTTTCTTT. It yields the protein CAISESSGRAFF.

The chain is built from TRBV12-3 or TRBV12-4 and TRBJ2-7, with 8 bases that match TRBD1. J gave up 4 bases and V 5 bases, and 10 bases lay outside the gene matches. The CDR3 is 15 residues long. DNA for the CDR3: TGTGCCAGCAGTCCCTCGACAGGGGTAGGGTACGAGCAGTACTTC. Encoded protein: CASSPSTGVGYEQYF.

This chain uses TRBV20-1 with TRBJ2-3; perhaps TRBD2 as D (6 bases). This CDR3 is built from 13 residues. Germline values: CDR1 DFQATT, CDR2 SNEGSKA (reference sequence). V shed 6 bases and J shed 4 bases, with 14 bases lying between them. DNA of the CDR3: TGCAGTGCAGCCGGCGTAGCGGCAGATACGCAGTATTTT. It is translated as CSAAGVAADTQYF.

The chain couples TRBV28 to TRBJ2-7; no reliable D call. The ends were cut back, 6 bases at V and 5 bases at J, with 20 bases in the middle. In germline, CDR1 is MDHEN, CDR2 SYDVKM. This CDR3 has 15 residues. Written as DNA, the CDR3 is TGTGCCAGCAGCAAAAGCCCTAACTATATCCACGAGCAGTACTTC. This translates into CASSKSPNYIHEQYF. The full variable domain, in which reference TRBV28 and TRBJ2-7 provide the parts outside the CDR3, is DVKVTQSSRYLVKRTGEKVFLECVQDMDHENMFWYRQDPGLGLRLIYFSYDVKMKEKGDIPEGYSVSREKKERFSLILESASTNQTSMYLCASSKSPNYIHEQYFGPGTRLTVT.

The CDR3, as DNA: TGTGCCAGCAGCTTAGGGGGTAGGGCTTCAACTAATGAAAAACTGTTTTTT. This sequence encodes CASSLGGRASTNEKLFF. The chain combines TRBV7-2 with TRBJ1-4; D not resolved. CDR3 length: 17 residues. Deletions cut 1 base from V and 0 bases from J, with 12 bases between. Germline CDR1 and CDR2: SGHTA and FQGNSA.

This clonotype was picked up many times. This chain links TRBV12-3 or TRBV12-4 with TRBJ2-1; 14 nucleotides match TRBD2. V dropped 9 bases and J dropped 0; count of bases not matched to a gene: 10. The CDR3 has 18 amino acids. For the CDR3, the DNA is TGTGCCAGTACGCGTCCGGGGACTAGCGGGAGCTCCTACAATGAGCAGTTCTTC. As protein: CASTRPGTSGSSYNEQFF.

This clonotype was recorded a few times. The CDR3 is CASSPAAVSYEQYF. The CDR3 DNA is TGCGCCAGCAGCCCCGCTGCAGTGTCCTACGAGCAGTACTTC. This chain uses TRBV4-1 with TRBJ2-7; D is uncertain. Germline CDR1 MGHRA, CDR2 YSYEKL. V lost 4 bases and J lost 1, with 11 bases in between. The CDR3 is 14 residues long.

The genes are TRBV5-5 and TRBJ1-1; 7 bases are shared with TRBD1. Germline trimming cut 3 bases from V and 2 bases from J; bases unmatched to any gene: 10. The length of the CDR3 is 16 residues. In germline, CDR1 is SGHKS, CDR2 YYEKEE (reference sequence). CDR3: CASSSPGNRGNTEAFF. CDR3 coding DNA: TGTGCCAGCAGCTCCCCTGGGAACAGGGGCAACACTGAAGCTTTCTTT.